The 28 T cell receptor beta chains in this list originate from one sample, sequenced in a study of control samples from healthy donors and cancer patients. Produced via immunoSEQ multiplex PCR; TCRdb's table is partial and in-frame only. The top ten clones hold 1.5% to 2% of a sample with roughly 190,000 clones, roughly nine tenths of them seen once. The sequenced sample was blood. These TCRs come from a man under 40 in good health.

This clone was found once. The V and J genes are TRBV3-1 (or the pseudogene TRBV3-2) and TRBJ1-4; D unclear. This CDR3 comprises 12 residues. Trimming left V 4 bases short and J 10 bases short, with 10 bases between. Germline values: CDR1 LGHDT, CDR2 YNNKEL (reference sequence). The CDR3 here is CASSPGGIKLFF. CDR3 nucleotide sequence: TGTGCCAGCAGCCCGGGAGGGATAAAACTGTTTTTT.

The CDR3 nucleotides read TGTGCCAGCAGCCAAGATGCAAGCGGGGGGGCCAATGAGCAGTTCTTC. This codes for CASSQDASGGANEQFF. This chain joins TRBV4-2 and TRBJ2-1; TRBD2 matches 10 bases. CDR3 length equals 16 residues. The junction had 5 bases not matched to a gene; V was cut back by 0 bases and J by 6 bases. Germline V CDR1 and CDR2: LGHNA, YNFKEQ.

J is TRBJ1-5 and V is TRBV19; D is unresolved. CDR1 and CDR2 (germline): LNHDA, SQIVND (reference sequence). Trimming shortened V by 6 bases and J by 4 bases, and 19 bases separated the two germline ends. This CDR3 has 16 amino acids. The CDR3, as DNA: TGTGCCAGTAGGGGTACCGGAAGGGCGGGTAATCAGCCCCAGCATTTT. The encoded protein is CASRGTGRAGNQPQHF.

V usage is TRBV5-4 and J usage is TRBJ2-1; perhaps TRBD1 as D (5 bases). Trimming removed 4 bases at V and 6 bases at J, with 14 bases between. CDR1 SGHNT and CDR2 YYREEE come from the germline V gene (reference sequence). The CDR3 spans 14 residues. CDR3 nucleotide sequence: TGTGCCAGCAGCACCCGGCAGGGAAGCAATGAGCAGTTCTTC. Encoded protein: CASSTRQGSNEQFF.

The chain uses TRBV29-1 and TRBJ1-1; D unresolved. Trimming took 7 bases from V and 0 from J, leaving 3 bases between them. The V gene's germline CDR1 is SQVTM and CDR2 ANQGSEA. The CDR3 covers 10 residues. The CDR3 coding sequence is TGCAGCGCCATGAACACTGAAGCTTTCTTT. Translating gives CSAMNTEAFF.

This clone appeared a few times. The chain is built from TRBV6-5 and TRBJ1-6, with 10 bases matching TRBD1. The V and J ends lost 7 bases and 4 bases, in that order; junction bases with no gene match: 4. Germline V gene data show CDR1 as MNHEY and CDR2 as SVGAGI. This CDR3 comprises 15 residues. The CDR3 is CASTKDRGYNSPLHF. CDR3 nucleotide sequence: TGTGCCAGCACTAAGGACAGGGGGTATAATTCACCCCTCCACTTT.

V is TRBV29-1 and J is TRBJ1-1; D not resolved. Germline lookup yields CDR1 SQVTM and CDR2 ANQGSEA. This CDR3 is built from 11 residues. V lost 5 bases to trimming and J lost 0 bases, with 4 bases between them. DNA of the CDR3: TGCAGCGTTATCATGAACACTGAAGCTTTCTTT. Protein: CSVIMNTEAFF.

The rearrangement uses TRBV11-3 and TRBJ2-3; D unresolved. V was trimmed by 3 bases and J by 4 bases, leaving 8 bases between them. This CDR3 contains 13 residues. Germline loops: CDR1 SGHNT, CDR2 YENEEA. Written as DNA, the CDR3 is TGTGCCAGCAGCTTTCTTGGGGCAGATACGCAGTATTTT. Protein: CASSFLGADTQYF.

The chain employs TRBV9 and TRBJ1-6, with 7 bases lining up with TRBD1. The CDR3 length is 16 residues. V was pared by 3 bases and J by 9 bases, with 12 bases of the junction left unmatched. In germline, CDR1 is SGDLS, CDR2 YYNGEE. DNA for the CDR3: TGTGCCAGCAGCGCGGGAAACAGGGGCGGTGGTTCACCCCTCCACTTT. This sequence encodes CASSAGNRGGGSPLHF.

The chain carries TRBV10-2 and TRBJ2-3, with 8 bases fitting TRBD2. The CDR3 runs to 14 residues. The V gene's germline CDR1 is WSHSY and CDR2 SAAADI. With 4 bases clipped from V and 6 bases from J, the junction kept 6 bases outside the gene matches. CDR3 sequence: CASSGSGGADTQYF. The CDR3 nucleotides read TGCGCCAGCAGTGGAAGCGGGGGTGCTGATACGCAGTATTTT.

In this sample, this clone turned up once. The genes are TRBV2 and TRBJ1-5; 7 bases agree with TRBD1. Germline V lookup: CDR1 SNHLY, CDR2 FYNNEI. The CDR3 runs to 15 residues. Losses at the gene ends were 2 bases for V and 4 bases for J; bases not matched to a gene: 5. DNA for the CDR3: TGTGCCAGCAGTGAATCCAGGGGGGGGAATCAGCCCCAGCATTTT. It is translated as CASSESRGGNQPQHF.

The chain couples TRBV19 to TRBJ2-1, with D possibly TRBD2 on 6 matching bases. V dropped 2 bases and J dropped 4 bases, with 15 bases sitting between them. In germline, CDR1 is LNHDA, CDR2 SQIVND (reference sequence). The CDR3 has 16 amino acids. CDR3 amino acids: CASSIPGVITYNEQFF. The CDR3 region has the DNA TGTGCCAGTAGTATACCGGGAGTAATCACATACAATGAGCAGTTCTTC.

The chain joins TRBV6-5 to TRBJ2-1, with D unclear. V shed 6 bases and J shed 6 bases, with 12 bases lying between them. Germline CDR1 and CDR2: MNHEY and SVGAGI. The CDR3 contains 13 residues. CDR3: CASRVQLGNEQFF. The CDR3 DNA sequence: TGTGCCAGCAGGGTCCAGCTGGGCAATGAGCAGTTCTTC.

The chain employs TRBV5-4 and TRBJ1-2; D may be TRBD1 (5 bases). The V end lost 0 bases, the J end lost 8 bases, and 11 bases lay between the germline ends. The germline V gene encodes CDR1 SGHNT and CDR2 YYREEE (reference sequence). The CDR3 totals 13 residues. The DNA for the CDR3 is TGTGCCAGCAGCTTGGGGGGGGATAGAGGCTACACCTTC. This gives the protein CASSLGGDRGYTF.

Here the CDR3 DNA reads TGCGCCAGCAGCTTCCAGTACGCTAACACCGGGGAGCTGTTTTTT. As protein: CASSFQYANTGELFF. This rearrangement joins TRBV5-1 to TRBJ2-2; D unresolved. V was clipped by 2 bases and J by 2 bases, with 10 bases between them. The CDR3 is made up of 15 amino acids. Germline values: CDR1 SGHRS, CDR2 YFSETQ.

The genes are TRBV15 and TRBJ1-3; D gene uncertain. CDR3 length: 16 residues. With 0 bases removed from V and 0 bases from J, the gap between germline ends came to 9 bases. Germline V CDR1 and CDR2: LNHNV, YYDKDF (reference sequence). CDR3 sequence: CATSRDLASSGNTIYF. CDR3 sequence (DNA): TGTGCCACCAGCAGAGATCTCGCCAGCTCTGGAAACACCATATATTTT.

The chain is built from TRBV5-1 and TRBJ1-2; D might be TRBD1 (5 bases). Trimming left V 2 bases short and J 7 bases short, with 15 bases between. Germline CDR1 and CDR2: SGHRS and YFSETQ. This CDR3 spans 14 amino acids. The CDR3 nucleotides read TGCGCCAGCAGCTTCGATCGGGGTCAGGGTGGCTACACCTTC. It translates to CASSFDRGQGGYTF.

The chain combines TRBV27 with TRBJ2-1; D gene ambiguous. The CDR3 is made up of 14 amino acids. V was shortened by 2 bases and J by 7 bases, with 12 bases between the two germline ends. CDR1 and CDR2 from the germline V gene are MNHEY and SMNVEV (reference sequence). The CDR3 here is CASSLQGYSNEQFF. The CDR3, as DNA: TGTGCCAGCAGTTTACAAGGTTATAGTAATGAGCAGTTCTTC.

The chain combines TRBV3-1 (or the pseudogene TRBV3-2) with TRBJ2-5, with D maybe TRBD1 (6 bases). CDR1 and CDR2 from the germline V gene are LGHDT and YNNKEL (reference sequence). Trimming left V 2 bases short and J 5 bases short, with 15 bases between. This CDR3 has 15 amino acids. Here the CDR3 reads CASSQRSQGRETQYF. CDR3 in DNA: TGTGCCAGCAGCCAAAGGTCACAGGGTCGGGAGACCCAGTACTTC.

The chain recombines TRBV6-6 with TRBJ2-7; 9 nucleotides agree with TRBD1. The CDR3 has 14 amino acids. Per germline, CDR1 MNHNY and CDR2 SVGAGI (reference sequence). Trimming took 0 bases from V and 7 from J; bases not matched to a gene: 4. Written as DNA, the CDR3 is TGTGCCAGCAGTTACTCGGGACAGGGAGGAGAGCAGTACTTC. Translated: CASSYSGQGGEQYF.

V usage is TRBV27 and J usage is TRBJ1-6; D not certain. The CDR3 is 12 amino acids. V was clipped by 2 bases and J by 10 bases, with 6 bases between them. Germline lookup yields CDR1 MNHEY and CDR2 SMNVEV (reference sequence). CDR3 protein: CASSLNGSPLHF. The CDR3 region has the DNA TGTGCCAGCAGTTTAAACGGGTCACCCCTCCACTTT.

This clone was counted a single time. The gene calls are TRBV18 and TRBJ1-1; D possibly corresponds to TRBD1 (5 bases). The length of the CDR3 is 14 residues. V lost 0 bases to trimming and J lost 5 bases, with 10 bases between them. The germline V gene encodes CDR1 KGHSH and CDR2 LQKENI. CDR3 sequence reads: CASSPPGGGTEAFF. DNA of the CDR3: TGTGCCAGCTCACCACCGGGCGGGGGGACTGAAGCTTTCTTT.

The V call is TRBV30, the J call TRBJ1-1; D is perhaps TRBD1 (5 bases). Germline V gives CDR1 GTSNPN, CDR2 SVGIG (reference sequence). V was clipped by 2 bases and J by 4 bases, with 14 bases between them. The CDR3 covers 14 residues. The CDR3 region has the DNA TGTGCCTGGAGTTTTGACAGCCGAAGCACTGAAGCTTTCTTT. Translated, it gives CAWSFDSRSTEAFF.

This sequence joins TRBV7-8 and TRBJ1-4, with D possibly TRBD1 on 6 matching bases. The CDR3 extends over 18 amino acids. V lost 3 bases and J lost 1, with 18 bases in between. Germline lookup yields CDR1 SGHVS and CDR2 FQNEAQ. This chain's CDR3 is CASSLGGAVWRTNEKLFF. As DNA, the CDR3 is TGTGCCAGCAGCTTGGGGGGGGCGGTATGGAGAACTAATGAAAAACTGTTTTTT.

V gene TRBV7-2 combines with J gene TRBJ1-2; D gene ambiguous. V dropped 0 bases and J dropped 0 bases, with 8 bases sitting between them. This CDR3 contains 15 residues. Germline values: CDR1 SGHTA, CDR2 FQGNSA. CDR3 in amino acids: CASSLAAVTNYGYTF. In nucleotides, the CDR3 is TGTGCCAGCAGCTTAGCGGCGGTAACTAACTATGGCTACACCTTC.

V gene TRBV7-9 combines with J gene TRBJ1-1, with a tentative D call TRBD1 (6 bases). From germline, CDR1 is SEHNR and CDR2 FQNEAQ (reference sequence). The length of the CDR3 is 14 residues. Trimming removed 2 bases at V and 1 base at J, with 8 bases between. The DNA for the CDR3 is TGTGCCAGCAGCTTATCACAGGGGAACACTGAAGCTTTCTTT. Translation gives CASSLSQGNTEAFF. The complete variable domain, with remaining parts taken from reference TRBV7-9 and TRBJ1-1, reads DTGVSQNPRHKITKRGQNVTFRCDPISEHNRLYWYRQTLGQGPEFLTYFQNEAQLEKSRLLSDRFSAERPKGSFSTLEIQRTEQGDSAMYLCASSLSQGNTEAFFGQGTRLTVV.

The chain employs TRBV7-8 and TRBJ2-3; perhaps D is TRBD1 or TRBD2 (5 bases each). The CDR3 contains 14 residues. Germline CDR1 is SGHVS and CDR2 is FQNEAQ. Trimming took 5 bases from V and 2 from J, leaving 11 bases between them. CDR3: CASSRGDATDTQYF. The DNA for the CDR3 is TGTGCCAGCAGCCGAGGGGACGCCACAGATACGCAGTATTTT.

With regard to this clone: Different DNA sequences within this sample yield the same CDR3. V usage is TRBV3-1 (or the pseudogene TRBV3-2) and J usage is TRBJ2-3, with D uncertain. V lost 4 bases to trimming and J lost 2 bases, with 4 bases between them. Germline lookup yields CDR1 LGHDT and CDR2 YNNKEL (reference sequence). The CDR3 has 12 amino acids. The CDR3 loop reads CASSLSTDTQYF. CDR3 DNA sequence: TGTGCCAGCAGCCTATCCACAGATACGCAGTATTTT.